This TCR beta chain is from a study of T-cell memory formation after mild COVID-19. The study's findings and limits: Researchers report contracting CD4+ clones mostly in CM and EM, with CD8+ clones in EMRA. Within pre-infection memory, some responding clones were found, suggesting cross-reactive memory joined.

Comment on this clonotype: Antigen unknown.

Looked up from germline, CDR1 is LGHNA and CDR2 is YNFKEQ. This CDR3 comprises 14 residues. V was cut by 1 base and J by 0 bases, with 6 bases left in between. Constant-segment primers and 5'RACE yielded cDNA libraries for TCR alpha and TCR beta, each carrying sample barcodes and UMIs. TCRdb reprocessed the 5' RACE reads with MiXCR, giving one entry per CDR3 protein. The sample holds roughly 370,000 distinct CDR3 sequences; more than 15% are singletons and the top ten take about 22%. The material sequenced was PBMCs or a T cell subset sorted from them (not recorded which). The sequence was collected from a man aged 18 to 29 who had mild COVID-19 (a few samples of this study predate the infection). Cell type and time point are not known. This rearrangement joins TRBV4-2 to TRBJ2-5; D remains ambiguous. Here the CDR3 DNA reads TGTGCCAGCAGCCAAGCCGAGCACCAAGAGACCCAGTACTTC. Translated: CASSQAEHQETQYF.